This is a list of T cell receptor beta chains from one sample in a study of T-cell reconstitution after alpha-beta-depleted transplantation in children. TCRdb called the PCR reads again in MiXCR, with one record for every CDR3 protein. The sample shows around 240,000 distinct CDR3 sequences, over 9.5% of them seen only once. The sample here was PBMCs from the stem cell graft donor, taken from the stem cell graft. These receptors came from a human donor who donated a stem cell graft to a child with SCID. Both conserved end residues are part of each CDR3. The D gene is left open where the match is weak. Clone size is given for some rows only: seen once, a few or many times, or a class if the clone is expanded.

CASRNRGNYGYTF | TGTGCCAGCAGGAACAGGGGGAACTATGGCTACACCTTC | TRBD1 | few | TRBJ1-2 | TRBV2
CSAREGTGDVNTEAFF | TGCAGTGCTAGAGAGGGGACAGGGGACGTGAACACTGAAGCTTTCTTT | TRBD1 | many | TRBJ1-1 | TRBV20-1
CASSSETPGSGANVLTF | TGCGCCAGCAGCTCCGAAACTCCAGGCTCTGGGGCCAACGTCCTGACTTTC | . | many | TRBJ2-6 | TRBV5-1
CSARDQGTHSSGPQHF | TGCAGTGCTAGAGATCAAGGGACACACTCTAGCGGGCCCCAGCATTTT | . | many | TRBJ1-5 | TRBV20-1
CATSDSKGNLQETQYF | TGTGCCACCAGTGATTCTAAGGGGAATCTCCAAGAGACCCAGTACTTC | . | few | TRBJ2-5 | TRBV24-1
CAWGDSKELFF | TGTGCCTGGGGGGACAGCAAAGAGCTGTTTTTT | TRBD1 | . | TRBJ2-2 | TRBV30
CASSFQGANEKLFF | TGTGCCAGCAGCTTTCAGGGGGCTAATGAAAAACTGTTTTTT | TRBD1 | few | TRBJ1-4 | TRBV7-6
CASSPAGTVNEQFF | TGTGCCAGCAGCCCCGCCGGGACTGTCAATGAGCAGTTCTTC | . | many | TRBJ2-1 | TRBV12-3/TRBV12-4
CASSFQGNYGYTF | TGTGCCAGCAGTTTCCAGGGGAACTATGGCTACACCTTC | . | many | TRBJ1-2 | TRBV12-3/TRBV12-4
CASSHRTGTKGYNEQFF | TGTGCCAGCAGCCACCGAACAGGAACCAAGGGTTACAATGAGCAGTTCTTC | . | many | TRBJ2-1 | TRBV3-1
CASSPGPQGRGPQHF | TGCGCCAGCAGCCCGGGACCGCAGGGGAGGGGGCCCCAGCATTTT | . | many | TRBJ1-5 | TRBV5-1
CASSLGEGAGQPQHF | TGTGCCAGCAGCTTAGGGGAAGGGGCAGGTCAGCCCCAGCATTTT | . | many | TRBJ1-5 | TRBV7-6
CASSLEQSNTGELFF | TGCGCCAGCAGCTTGGAGCAGTCGAACACCGGGGAGCTGTTTTTT | . | many | TRBJ2-2 | TRBV5-1
CASSLDRGTYGYTF | TGTGCCAGCAGCTTAGACAGGGGCACCTATGGCTACACCTTC | TRBD1 | many | TRBJ1-2 | TRBV7-9
CASSPREAKNIQYF | TGTGCCAGCAGCCCCCGGGAAGCCAAAAACATTCAGTACTTC | . | many | TRBJ2-4 | TRBV7-8
CASSSREWRAYGYTF | TGTGCCAGCAGTTCCCGCGAATGGAGGGCCTATGGCTACACCTTC | . | many | TRBJ1-2 | TRBV27
CASSQYRDRTYEQYF | TGCGCCAGCAGCCAATATAGGGACAGGACCTACGAGCAGTACTTC | TRBD1 | many | TRBJ2-7 | TRBV5-1
CASSYHDRPNTGELFF | TGCGCCAGCAGCTATCATGACAGGCCGAACACCGGGGAGCTGTTTTTT | . | many | TRBJ2-2 | TRBV5-1
CASSLELNTEAFF | TGTGCCAGCAGCTTGGAGCTGAACACTGAAGCTTTCTTT | . | many | TRBJ1-1 | TRBV5-6
CASSFLLTGTQYF | TGTGCCAGCAGCTTCTTACTAACCGGGACCCAGTACTTC | . | many | TRBJ2-5 | TRBV5-5
CASSPLGGNQPQHF | TGTGCCAGCTCACCACTCGGGGGAAATCAGCCCCAGCATTTT | . | many | TRBJ1-5 | TRBV18
CASSYVRGAYGYTF | TGTGCCAGCAGTTACGTCAGGGGGGCCTATGGCTACACCTTC | TRBD1 | . | TRBJ1-2 | TRBV6-5
CASSPGTSPFMNTEAFF | TGTGCCAGCAGTCCCGGGACATCGCCTTTCATGAACACTGAAGCTTTCTTT | . | many | TRBJ1-1 | TRBV12-3/TRBV12-4
CASSIYDNGYNEQFF | TGTGCCAGTAGTATTTATGACAACGGATACAATGAGCAGTTCTTC | . | many | TRBJ2-1 | TRBV19
CSANQGTDNQPQHF | TGCAGTGCTAACCAAGGGACAGACAATCAGCCCCAGCATTTT | TRBD1 | many | TRBJ1-5 | TRBV20-1
CASTHWGTGSYEQFF | TGTGCCAGCACCCACTGGGGGACAGGTTCTTATGAGCAGTTCTTC | TRBD1 | . | TRBJ2-1 | TRBV7-2
CASSLVRQGGSIRANEKLFF | TGTGCCAGCAGCTTAGTCCGACAGGGGGGTAGCATCCGGGCTAATGAAAAACTGTTTTTT | TRBD1 | many | TRBJ1-4 | TRBV11-3
CASSLGVKPTYNEQFF | TGTGCCAGCAGCTTAGGGGTAAAACCCACCTACAATGAGCAGTTCTTC | . | many | TRBJ2-1 | TRBV7-8
CASSRETGASYEQYF | TGTGCCAGCAGCCGAGAGACAGGGGCGTCCTACGAGCAGTACTTC | TRBD1 | many | TRBJ2-7 | TRBV4-2
CASSRLEAGYTF | TGTGCCAGCAGCCGACTTGAGGCTGGCTACACCTTC | . | . | TRBJ1-2 | TRBV3-1
CASSDEPYKNTEAFF | TGCGCCAGCAGCGACGAACCGTACAAGAACACTGAAGCTTTCTTT | . | . | TRBJ1-1 | TRBV5-1
CASSFKGAAGNTIYF | TGTGCCAGCAGTTTCAAGGGGGCTGCTGGAAACACCATATATTTT | TRBD1 | many | TRBJ1-3 | TRBV27
CASSWSGTSGTDTQYF | TGCGCCAGCAGCTGGTCCGGGACTAGCGGCACAGATACGCAGTATTTT | TRBD2 | many | TRBJ2-3 | TRBV5-1
CSARERTWGANQPQHF | TGCAGTGCTAGAGAACGCACATGGGGGGCGAATCAGCCCCAGCATTTT | . | . | TRBJ1-5 | TRBV20-1
CASSFAGGGYTQYF | TGTGCCAGCAGTTTCGCAGGGGGCGGATATACGCAGTATTTT | TRBD1 | many | TRBJ2-3 | TRBV12-3/TRBV12-4